The clone carrying this T cell receptor beta chain was observed a few times. The data stem from a study of beta chain features in type 1 diabetes. cDNA synthesis used the whole RNA isolate, giving expressed TCRB sequences. Clones were read by immunoSEQ multiplex PCR, and TCRdb kept only the in-frame ones, dropping some. This sample has roughly 300,000 clones, with 14% found just once. The ends were cut back, 2 bases at V and 4 bases at J, with 16 bases in the middle. Looked up from germline, CDR1 is SGHNT and CDR2 is YENEEA. There are 16 residues in the CDR3. What was sequenced was central memory CD4+ T cells from blood. This receptor was identified in a man aged 25 to 45 in good health. The chain recombines TRBV11-3 with TRBJ2-3; D could derive from TRBD1 or TRBD2 (6 bases each). The CDR3 region has the DNA TGTGCCAGCAGCTTATGGGGGGCCGCGTCGGCAGATACGCAGTATTTT. This gives the protein CASSLWGAASADTQYF.